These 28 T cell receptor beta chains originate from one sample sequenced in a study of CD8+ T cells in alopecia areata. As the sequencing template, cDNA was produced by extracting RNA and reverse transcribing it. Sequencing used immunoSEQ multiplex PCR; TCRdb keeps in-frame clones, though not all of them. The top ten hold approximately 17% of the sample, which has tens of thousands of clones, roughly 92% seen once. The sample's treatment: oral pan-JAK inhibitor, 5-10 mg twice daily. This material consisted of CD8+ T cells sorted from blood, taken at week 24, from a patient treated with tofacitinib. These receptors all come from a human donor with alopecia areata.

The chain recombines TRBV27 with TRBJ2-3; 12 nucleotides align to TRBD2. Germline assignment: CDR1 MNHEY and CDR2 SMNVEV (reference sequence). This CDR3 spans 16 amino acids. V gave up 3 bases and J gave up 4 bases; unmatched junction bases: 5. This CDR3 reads CASSLSSGGGADTQYF. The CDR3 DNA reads TGTGCCAGCAGTTTGTCTAGCGGGGGGGGCGCAGATACGCAGTATTTT.

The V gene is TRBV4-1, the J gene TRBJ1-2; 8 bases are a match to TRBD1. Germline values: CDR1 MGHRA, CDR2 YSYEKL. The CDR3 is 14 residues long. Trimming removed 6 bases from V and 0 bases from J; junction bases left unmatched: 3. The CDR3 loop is CASRPQGANYGYTF. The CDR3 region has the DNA TGCGCCAGCAGGCCACAGGGGGCTAACTATGGCTACACCTTC.

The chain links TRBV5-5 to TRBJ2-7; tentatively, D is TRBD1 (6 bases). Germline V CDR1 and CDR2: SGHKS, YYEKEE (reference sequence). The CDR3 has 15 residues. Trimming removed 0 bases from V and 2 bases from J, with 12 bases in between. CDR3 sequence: CASSLGLGAPYEQYF. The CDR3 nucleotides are TGTGCCAGCAGCTTGGGGTTGGGGGCCCCCTACGAGCAGTACTTC.

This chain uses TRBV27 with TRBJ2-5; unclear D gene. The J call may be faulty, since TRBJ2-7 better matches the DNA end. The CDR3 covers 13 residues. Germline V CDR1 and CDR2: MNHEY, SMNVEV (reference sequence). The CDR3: CASSLLYDYEQYF. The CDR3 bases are TGTGCCAGCAGTTTATTATACGACTACGAGCAGTACTTC.

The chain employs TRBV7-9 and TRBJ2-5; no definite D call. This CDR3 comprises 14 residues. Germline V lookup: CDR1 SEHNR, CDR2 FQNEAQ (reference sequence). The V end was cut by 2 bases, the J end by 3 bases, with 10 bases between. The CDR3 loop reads CASSLLATEETQYF. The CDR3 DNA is TGTGCCAGCAGCTTACTGGCGACCGAAGAGACCCAGTACTTC.

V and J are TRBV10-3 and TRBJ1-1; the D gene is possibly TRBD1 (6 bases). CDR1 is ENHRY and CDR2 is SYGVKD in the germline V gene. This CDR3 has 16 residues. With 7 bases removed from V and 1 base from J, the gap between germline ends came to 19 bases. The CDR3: CAITVWAAGANTEAFF. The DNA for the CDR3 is TGTGCCATCACAGTCTGGGCGGCAGGGGCGAACACTGAAGCTTTCTTT.

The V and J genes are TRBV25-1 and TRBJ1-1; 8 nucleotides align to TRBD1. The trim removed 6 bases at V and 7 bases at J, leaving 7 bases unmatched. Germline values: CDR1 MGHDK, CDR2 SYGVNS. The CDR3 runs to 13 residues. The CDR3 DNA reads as TGTGCCAGCAGGAGACAGGGGCGGCATGAAGCTTTCTTT. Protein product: CASRRQGRHEAFF.

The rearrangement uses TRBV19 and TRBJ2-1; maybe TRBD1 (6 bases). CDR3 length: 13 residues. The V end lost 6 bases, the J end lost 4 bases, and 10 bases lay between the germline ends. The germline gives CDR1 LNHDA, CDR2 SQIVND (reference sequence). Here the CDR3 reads CASSLTGYNEQFF. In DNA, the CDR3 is TGTGCCAGTAGCCTCACAGGGTACAATGAGCAGTTCTTC.

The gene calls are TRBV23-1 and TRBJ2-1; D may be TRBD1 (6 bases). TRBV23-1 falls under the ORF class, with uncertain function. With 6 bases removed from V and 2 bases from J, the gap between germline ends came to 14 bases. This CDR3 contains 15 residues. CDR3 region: CASSTLRDTYNEQFF. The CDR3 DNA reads TGCGCCAGCAGCACTTTACGGGACACCTACAATGAGCAGTTCTTC.

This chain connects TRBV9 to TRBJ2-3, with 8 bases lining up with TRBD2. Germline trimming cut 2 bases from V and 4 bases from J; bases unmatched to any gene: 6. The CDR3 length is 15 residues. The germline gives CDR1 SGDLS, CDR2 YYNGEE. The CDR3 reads CASSVSGVNADTQYF. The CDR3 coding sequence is TGTGCCAGCAGCGTTAGCGGGGTTAATGCAGATACGCAGTATTTT.

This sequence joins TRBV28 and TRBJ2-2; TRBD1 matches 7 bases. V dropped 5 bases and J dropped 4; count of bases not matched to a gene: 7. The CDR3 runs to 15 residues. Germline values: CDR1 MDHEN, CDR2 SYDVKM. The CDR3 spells CASSRDRDSTGELFF. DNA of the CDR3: TGTGCCAGCAGTAGAGACAGGGATAGCACCGGGGAGCTGTTTTTT.

The DNA of the CDR3 is TGTGCCAGCGGGGGACAGTCAGCCTACGAGCAGTACTTC. It yields the protein CASGGQSAYEQYF. The chain joins TRBV27 to TRBJ2-7; 7 positions agree with TRBD1. Germline lookup yields CDR1 MNHEY and CDR2 SMNVEV (reference sequence). This CDR3 is 13 amino acids long. The ends lost 8 bases at V and 2 bases at J; junction bases unmatched: 6.

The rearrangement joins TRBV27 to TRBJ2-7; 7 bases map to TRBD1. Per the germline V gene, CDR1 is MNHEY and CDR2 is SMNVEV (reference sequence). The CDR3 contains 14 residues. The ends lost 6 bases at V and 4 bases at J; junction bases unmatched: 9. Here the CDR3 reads CASSLTGRGYEQYF. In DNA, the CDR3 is TGTGCCAGCAGCCTGACAGGGCGCGGTTACGAGCAGTACTTC.

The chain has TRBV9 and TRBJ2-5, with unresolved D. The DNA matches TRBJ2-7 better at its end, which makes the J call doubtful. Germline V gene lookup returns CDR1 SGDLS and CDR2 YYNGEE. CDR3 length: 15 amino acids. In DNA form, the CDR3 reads TGTGCCAGCAGCGTAGACGAAGGCTCTTTCTACGAGCAGTACTTC. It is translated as CASSVDEGSFYEQYF.

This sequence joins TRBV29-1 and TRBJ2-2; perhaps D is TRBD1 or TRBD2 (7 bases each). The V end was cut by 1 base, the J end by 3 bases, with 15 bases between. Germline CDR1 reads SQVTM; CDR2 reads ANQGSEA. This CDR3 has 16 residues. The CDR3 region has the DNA TGCAGCGTTGAAGTGCGACAGGGAGGGCACACCGGGGAGCTGTTTTTT. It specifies CSVEVRQGGHTGELFF.

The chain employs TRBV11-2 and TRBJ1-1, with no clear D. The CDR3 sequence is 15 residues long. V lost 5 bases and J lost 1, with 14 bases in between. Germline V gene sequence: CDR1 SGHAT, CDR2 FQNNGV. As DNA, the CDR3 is TGTGCCAGCAGCCCCTCCCTCGGAGAGAACACTGAAGCTTTCTTT. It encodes CASSPSLGENTEAFF.

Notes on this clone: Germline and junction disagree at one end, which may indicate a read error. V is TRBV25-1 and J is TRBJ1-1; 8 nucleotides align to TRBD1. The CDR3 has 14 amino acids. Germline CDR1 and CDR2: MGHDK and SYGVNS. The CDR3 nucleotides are TGTGCCAGCAGTTCCTACAGGGGGAACGCTGAAGCTTTCTTT. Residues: CASSSYRGNAEAFF.

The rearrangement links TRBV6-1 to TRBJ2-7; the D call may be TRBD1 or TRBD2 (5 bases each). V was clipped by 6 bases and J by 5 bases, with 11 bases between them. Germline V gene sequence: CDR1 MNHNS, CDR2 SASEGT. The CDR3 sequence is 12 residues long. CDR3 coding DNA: TGTGCCAGCAGGGGACCATCAAACGAGCAGTACTTC. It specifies CASRGPSNEQYF.

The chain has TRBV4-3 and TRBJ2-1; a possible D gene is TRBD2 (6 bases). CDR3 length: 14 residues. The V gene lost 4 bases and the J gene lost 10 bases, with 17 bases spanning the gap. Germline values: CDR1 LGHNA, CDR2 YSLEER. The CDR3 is CASSLGLAFREQFF. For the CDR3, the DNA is TGCGCCAGCAGCCTGGGACTCGCATTCCGGGAGCAGTTCTTC.

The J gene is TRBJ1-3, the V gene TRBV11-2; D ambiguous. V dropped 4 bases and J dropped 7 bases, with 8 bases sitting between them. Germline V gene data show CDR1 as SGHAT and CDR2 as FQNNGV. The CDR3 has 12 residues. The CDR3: CASSSTANTIYF. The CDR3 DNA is TGTGCCAGCAGCTCAACAGCGAACACCATATATTTT.

The CDR3 loop is CASSLSPVGYEQYF. The CDR3 region has the DNA TGTGCCAGCAGTTTATCACCAGTCGGCTACGAGCAGTACTTC. The rearrangement links TRBV27 to TRBJ2-7; D is undetermined. V shed 0 bases and J shed 3 bases, with 9 bases lying between them. Germline V gene sequence: CDR1 MNHEY, CDR2 SMNVEV (reference sequence). This CDR3 is built from 14 residues.

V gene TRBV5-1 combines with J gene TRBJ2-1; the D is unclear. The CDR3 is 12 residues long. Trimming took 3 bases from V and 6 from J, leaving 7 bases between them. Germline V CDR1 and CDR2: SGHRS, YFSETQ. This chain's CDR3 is CASSSDINEQFF. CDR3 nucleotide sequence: TGCGCCAGCAGCTCCGATATCAATGAGCAGTTCTTC. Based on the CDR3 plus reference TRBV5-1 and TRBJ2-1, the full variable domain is KAGVTQTPRYLIKTRGQQVTLSCSPISGHRSVSWYQQTPGQGLQFLFEYFSETQRNKGNFPGRFSGRQFSNSRSEMNVSTLELGDSALYLCASSSDINEQFFGPGTRLTVL.

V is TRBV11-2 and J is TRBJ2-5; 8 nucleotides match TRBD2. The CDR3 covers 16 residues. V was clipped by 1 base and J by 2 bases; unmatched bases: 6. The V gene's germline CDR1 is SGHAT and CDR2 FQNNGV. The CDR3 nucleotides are TGTGCCAGCAGCTTAGGAGCGGGAGAAGGTCAAGAGACCCAGTACTTC. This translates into CASSLGAGEGQETQYF.

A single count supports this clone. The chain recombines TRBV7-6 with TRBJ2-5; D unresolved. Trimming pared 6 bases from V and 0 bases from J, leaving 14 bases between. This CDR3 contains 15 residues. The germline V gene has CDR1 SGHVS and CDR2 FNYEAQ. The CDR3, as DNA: TGTGCCAGCAGGGTACGCCCGACCCACCAAGAGACCCAGTACTTC. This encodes CASRVRPTHQETQYF.

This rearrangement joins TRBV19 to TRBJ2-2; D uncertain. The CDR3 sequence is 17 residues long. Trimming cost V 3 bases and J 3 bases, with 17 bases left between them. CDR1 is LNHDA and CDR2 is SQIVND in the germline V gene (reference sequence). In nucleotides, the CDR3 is TGTGCCAGTAGTATTGTTGACGCTACCGGAGACACCGGGGAGCTGTTTTTT. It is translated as CASSIVDATGDTGELFF. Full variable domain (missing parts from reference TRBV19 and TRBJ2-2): DGGITQSPKYLFRKEGQNVTLSCEQNLNHDAMYWYRQDPGQGLRLIYYSQIVNDFQKGDIAEGYSVSREKKESFPLTVTSAQKNPTAFYLCASSIVDATGDTGELFFGEGSRLTVL.

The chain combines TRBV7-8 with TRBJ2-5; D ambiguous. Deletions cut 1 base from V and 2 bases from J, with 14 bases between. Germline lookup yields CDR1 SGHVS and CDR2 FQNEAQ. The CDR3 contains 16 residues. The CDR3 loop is CASSLDAVLEQETQYF. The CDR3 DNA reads TGTGCCAGCAGCTTAGATGCGGTCTTGGAACAAGAGACCCAGTACTTC.

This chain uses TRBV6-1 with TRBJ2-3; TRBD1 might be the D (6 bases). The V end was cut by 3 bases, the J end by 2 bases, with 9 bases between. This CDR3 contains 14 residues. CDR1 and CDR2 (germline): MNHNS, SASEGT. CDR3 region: CASSDLGATDTQYF. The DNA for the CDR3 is TGTGCCAGCAGTGATTTGGGGGCCACAGATACGCAGTATTTT.

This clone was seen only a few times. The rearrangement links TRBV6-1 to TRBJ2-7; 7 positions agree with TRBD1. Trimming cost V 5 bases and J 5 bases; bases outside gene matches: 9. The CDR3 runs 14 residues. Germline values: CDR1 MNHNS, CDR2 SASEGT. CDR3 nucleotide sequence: TGTGCCAGCAGTTTATTCAACAGGGGCCACGAGCAGTACTTC. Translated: CASSLFNRGHEQYF.